This TCR beta chain is drawn from a study of beta chain features in type 1 diabetes. Study-level background: Sorted cells, approximately 110 million in number, were examined across all samples. Study conclusions and caveats: A closer apparent resemblance between naive, central memory and Treg TCRB repertoires was seen in patients than in healthy donors. When Type 1 diabetes patients were examined, their TCRB CDR3s proved moderately but significantly shorter in all four CD4+ subsets.

This CDR3 contains 12 residues. The V end was cut by 5 bases, the J end by 0 bases, with 8 bases between. CDR1 and CDR2 from the germline V gene are GTSNPN and SVGIG (reference sequence). In the case of this clone: Its cognate antigen is unknown.

The sequenced template was cDNA made from the entire isolated RNA. Profiled with immunoSEQ multiplex PCR; TCRdb holds only in-frame clones, not every one. Among fewer than 300,000 clones listed, roughly a tenth were seen once. J is TRBJ2-7 and V is TRBV30, with D maybe TRBD1 (5 bases). The sample taken for sequencing was naive CD4+ T cells from blood. The sequence was obtained from a man aged 25-40 years with type 1 diabetes. CDR3 sequence (DNA): TGTGCCTGGGCGGACACCTCCTACGAGCAGTACTTC. Its translation is CAWADTSYEQYF.